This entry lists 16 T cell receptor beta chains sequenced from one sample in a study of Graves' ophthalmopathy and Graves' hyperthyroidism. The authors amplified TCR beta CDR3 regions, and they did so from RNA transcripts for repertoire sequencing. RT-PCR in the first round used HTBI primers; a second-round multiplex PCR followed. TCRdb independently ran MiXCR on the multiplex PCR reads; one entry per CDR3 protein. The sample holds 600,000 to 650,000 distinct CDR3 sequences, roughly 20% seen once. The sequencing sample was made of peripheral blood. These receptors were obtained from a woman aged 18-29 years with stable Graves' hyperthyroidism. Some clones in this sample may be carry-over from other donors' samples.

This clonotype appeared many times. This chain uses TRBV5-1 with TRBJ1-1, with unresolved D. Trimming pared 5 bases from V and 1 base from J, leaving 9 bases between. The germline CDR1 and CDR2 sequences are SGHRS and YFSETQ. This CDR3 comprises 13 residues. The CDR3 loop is CASRYQANTEAFF. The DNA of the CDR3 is TGCGCCAGCAGGTACCAGGCGAACACTGAAGCTTTCTTT.

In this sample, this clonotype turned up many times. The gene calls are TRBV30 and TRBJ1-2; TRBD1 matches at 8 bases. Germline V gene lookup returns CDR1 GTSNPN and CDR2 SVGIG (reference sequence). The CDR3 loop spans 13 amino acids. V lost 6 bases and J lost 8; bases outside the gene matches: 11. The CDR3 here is CACWKRGTGGYTF. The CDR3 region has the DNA TGTGCCTGCTGGAAGCGGGGGACAGGAGGCTACACCTTC.

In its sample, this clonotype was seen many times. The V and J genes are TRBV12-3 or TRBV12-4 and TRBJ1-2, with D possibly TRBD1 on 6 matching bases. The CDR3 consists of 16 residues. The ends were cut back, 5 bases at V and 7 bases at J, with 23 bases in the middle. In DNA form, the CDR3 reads TGTGCCAGCAGTCCCCCCACTCAGGGGCTGGCTTTTGGCTACACCTTC. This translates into CASSPPTQGLAFGYTF.

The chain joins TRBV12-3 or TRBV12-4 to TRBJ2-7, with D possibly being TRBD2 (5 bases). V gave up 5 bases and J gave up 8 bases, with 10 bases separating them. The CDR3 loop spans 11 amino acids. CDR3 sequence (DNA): TGTGCCAGCAGTCACACGACTAAGCAGTACTTC. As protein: CASSHTTKQYF.

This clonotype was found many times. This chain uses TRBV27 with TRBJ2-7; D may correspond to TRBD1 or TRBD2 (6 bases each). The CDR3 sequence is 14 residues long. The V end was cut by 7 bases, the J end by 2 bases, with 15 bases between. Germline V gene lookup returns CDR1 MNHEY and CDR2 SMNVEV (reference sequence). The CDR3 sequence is CASNGGTRPYEQYF. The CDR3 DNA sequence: TGTGCCAGCAATGGAGGGACACGACCCTACGAGCAGTACTTC.

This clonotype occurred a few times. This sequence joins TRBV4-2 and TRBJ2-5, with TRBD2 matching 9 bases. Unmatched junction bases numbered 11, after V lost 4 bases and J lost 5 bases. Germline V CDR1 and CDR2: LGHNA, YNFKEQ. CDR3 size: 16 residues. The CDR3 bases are TGTGCCAGCAGCCCAGGCGGCGGGGGGGCGGCGGAGACCCAGTACTTC. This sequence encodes CASSPGGGGAAETQYF.

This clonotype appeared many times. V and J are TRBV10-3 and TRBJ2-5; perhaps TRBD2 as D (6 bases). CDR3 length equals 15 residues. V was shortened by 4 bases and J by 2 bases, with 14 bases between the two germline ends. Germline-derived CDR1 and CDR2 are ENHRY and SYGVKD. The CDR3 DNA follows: TGTGCCATCAGTGGGGGCGGAGGGTTACAAGAGACCCAGTACTTC. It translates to CAISGGGGLQETQYF.

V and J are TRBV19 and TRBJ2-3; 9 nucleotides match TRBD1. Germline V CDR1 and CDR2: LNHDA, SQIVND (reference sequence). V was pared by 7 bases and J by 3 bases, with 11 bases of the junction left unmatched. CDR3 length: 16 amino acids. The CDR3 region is CASKLSGTGRTDTQYF. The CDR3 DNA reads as TGTGCCAGTAAATTGTCCGGGACAGGGAGGACAGATACGCAGTATTTT.

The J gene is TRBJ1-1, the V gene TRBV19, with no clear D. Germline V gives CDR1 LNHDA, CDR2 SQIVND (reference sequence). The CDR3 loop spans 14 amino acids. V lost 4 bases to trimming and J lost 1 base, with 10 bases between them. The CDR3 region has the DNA TGTGCCAGTAGTAAGGCAGGAGCGAACACTGAAGCTTTCTTT. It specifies CASSKAGANTEAFF. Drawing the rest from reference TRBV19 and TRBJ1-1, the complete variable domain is DGGITQSPKYLFRKEGQNVTLSCEQNLNHDAMYWYRQDPGQGLRLIYYSQIVNDFQKGDIAEGYSVSREKKESFPLTVTSAQKNPTAFYLCASSKAGANTEAFFGQGTRLTVV.

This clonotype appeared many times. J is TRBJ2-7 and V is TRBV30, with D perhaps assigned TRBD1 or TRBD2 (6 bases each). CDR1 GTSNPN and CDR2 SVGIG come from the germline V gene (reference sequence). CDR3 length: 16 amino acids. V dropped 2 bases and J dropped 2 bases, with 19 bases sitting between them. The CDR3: CAWSSPTGGFPYEQYF. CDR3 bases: TGTGCCTGGAGTTCCCCGACCGGGGGCTTCCCCTACGAGCAGTACTTC.

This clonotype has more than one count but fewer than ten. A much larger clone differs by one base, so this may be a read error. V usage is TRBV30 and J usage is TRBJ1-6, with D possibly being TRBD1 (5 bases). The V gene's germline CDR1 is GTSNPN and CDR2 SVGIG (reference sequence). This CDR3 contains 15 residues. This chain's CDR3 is CAWYPTGTPNSHLHF. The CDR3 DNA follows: TGTGCCTGGTACCCGACCGGGACGCCGAATTCACACCTCCACTTT.

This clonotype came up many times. CDR3 bases: TGTGCCAGCAACCTCAGGGTGAACACTGAAGCTTTCTTT. The encoded protein is CASNLRVNTEAFF. The genes are TRBV12-3 or TRBV12-4 and TRBJ1-1, with D possibly matching TRBD1 (5 bases). V lost 7 bases and J lost 0, with 9 bases in between. The CDR3 covers 13 residues.

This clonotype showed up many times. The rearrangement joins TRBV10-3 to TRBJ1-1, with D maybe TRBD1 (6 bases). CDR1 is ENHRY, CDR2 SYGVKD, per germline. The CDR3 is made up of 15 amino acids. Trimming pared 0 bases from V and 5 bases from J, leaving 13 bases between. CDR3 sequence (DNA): TGTGCCATCAGTGAGTCGGGAAGGACAGCTACTGAAGCTTTCTTT. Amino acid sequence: CAISESGRTATEAFF.

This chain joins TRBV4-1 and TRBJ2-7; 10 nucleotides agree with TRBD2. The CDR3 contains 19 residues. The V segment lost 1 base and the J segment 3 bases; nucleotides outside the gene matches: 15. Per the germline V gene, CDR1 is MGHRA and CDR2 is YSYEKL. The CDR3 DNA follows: TGCGCCAGCAGCCAAGTTTCTACCCCGAGGAGACTAGCGGGCTACGAGCAGTACTTC. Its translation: CASSQVSTPRRLAGYEQYF.

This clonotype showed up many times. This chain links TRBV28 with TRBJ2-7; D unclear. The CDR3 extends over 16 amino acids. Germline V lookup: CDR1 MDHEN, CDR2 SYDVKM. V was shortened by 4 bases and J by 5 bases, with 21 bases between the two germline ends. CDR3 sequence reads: CASSSLRAQSYHEQYF. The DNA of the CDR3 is TGTGCCAGCAGTTCTTTAAGGGCCCAGTCATACCACGAGCAGTACTTC.

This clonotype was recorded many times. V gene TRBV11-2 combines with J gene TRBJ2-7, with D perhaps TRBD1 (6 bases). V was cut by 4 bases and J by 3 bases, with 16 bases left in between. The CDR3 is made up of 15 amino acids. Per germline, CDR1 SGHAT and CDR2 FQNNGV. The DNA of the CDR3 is TGTGCCAGCAGCTCCGAAAGACAGGTCGGCTACGAGCAGTACTTC. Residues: CASSSERQVGYEQYF.